Below are 4 T cell receptor beta chains sequenced from a single sample in a study of T cell responses to AZD1222 COVID-19 vaccine. The assay was immunoSEQ multiplex PCR, and TCRdb's table has in-frame clones only and misses some. The table lists some 150,000 clones, about nine tenths of them singletons. Sequencing used peripheral blood, obtained on day 0 of AZD1222 vaccination. The receptors derive from an adult in good health.

This chain connects TRBV4-3 to TRBJ1-6, with 10 bases matching TRBD1. The trim removed 4 bases at V and 7 bases at J, leaving 1 base unmatched. This CDR3 region has 14 residues. The germline gives CDR1 LGHNA, CDR2 YSLEER. CDR3 residues: CASSLGQGNSPLHF. The CDR3 nucleotides are TGCGCCAGCAGCCTGGGACAGGGGAATTCACCCCTCCACTTT.

The rearrangement uses TRBV11-3 and TRBJ2-2; D assignment may be TRBD1 or TRBD2 (6 bases each). The CDR3 has 15 amino acids. V shed 5 bases and J shed 5 bases, with 15 bases lying between them. Per germline, CDR1 SGHNT and CDR2 YENEEA. The CDR3 coding sequence is TGTGCCAGCAGCCTCGGCAAAGGGGGGACCGGGGAGCTGTTTTTT. It encodes CASSLGKGGTGELFF. The full variable domain, its missing parts supplied by reference TRBV11-3 and TRBJ2-2, is EAGVVQSPRYKIIEKKQPVAFWCNPISGHNTLYWYLQNLGQGPELLIRYENEEAVDDSQLPKDRFSAERLKGVDSTLKIQPAELGDSAVYLCASSLGKGGTGELFFGEGSRLTVL.

This clone has only a few counts. V usage is TRBV4-2 and J usage is TRBJ2-3, with D maybe TRBD2 (5 bases). This CDR3 spans 15 amino acids. Germline-derived CDR1 and CDR2 are LGHNA and YNFKEQ. V lost 0 bases and J lost 2, with 9 bases in between. CDR3 in amino acids: CASSQDPDYTDTQYF. The CDR3 coding sequence is TGTGCCAGCAGCCAAGACCCAGACTACACAGATACGCAGTATTTT.

The CDR3 region is CASSKTGKSTGELFF. The DNA of the CDR3 is TGTGCCAGCAGCAAGACGGGAAAATCAACCGGGGAGCTGTTTTTT. The chain recombines TRBV9 with TRBJ2-2; the D gene is possibly TRBD2 (5 bases). The CDR3 extends over 15 amino acids. Germline V gene data show CDR1 as SGDLS and CDR2 as YYNGEE. V lost 4 bases and J lost 5, with 15 bases in between.